These T cell receptor beta chains were read from a single sample in a study of metastatic and nonmetastatic thyroid tumors. TCRdb re-processed the PCR reads through MiXCR. The sample lists some 17,000 clones, about 33% occurring once. Sequencing used tumor tissue. These receptors all come from a female donor with papillary thyroid cancer or a benign thyroid nodule (not recorded which). Some clones in this sample may be carry-over from other donors' samples. Each CDR3 is given with its conserved first and last residue. The D gene is left open where the match is weak. Some rows mark clone size as missing; the rest say once, few, many or name a class of expanded clone.

V gene,J gene,clone size,D gene,CDR3 DNA,CDR3 protein
TRBV27,TRBJ2-7,few,TRBD2,TGTGCCAGCAGACGGGTAGCGGGGGCCCTTAGCTCCTACGAGCAGTACTTC,CASRRVAGALSSYEQYF
TRBV29-1,TRBJ2-7,few,.,TGCAGCGTTTCCCGGGACGTCTACGGCGAGCAGTACTTC,CSVSRDVYGEQYF
TRBV19,TRBJ1-2,.,TRBD1,TGTGCCAGTAGCTTAGCCGGGACAGGATCACCTCATGGCTACACCTTC,CASSLAGTGSPHGYTF
TRBV6-4,TRBJ2-3,few,TRBD2,TGTGCCAGCAGTGACTCAGCGGGAGGCACAGATACGCATCATTTT,CASSDSAGGTDTHHF
TRBV20-1,TRBJ1-2,few,TRBD1,TGCAGTGCTAGTGGACAGGCCACTAACTATGGCTACACCTTC,CSASGQATNYGYTF
TRBV10-3,TRBJ2-5,few,TRBD1,TGTGCCATCAGTTGGGGACAGGGGGTTTTTGAGACCCAGTACTTC,CAISWGQGVFETQYF
TRBV30,TRBJ1-2,.,.,TGTGCCTGCAGTTTTTGGGCAAATGGCTACACCTTC,CACSFWANGYTF
TRBV12-3/TRBV12-4,TRBJ2-7,few,TRBD1,TGTGCCAGCACTCAACAGGGGGCCTACGAGCAGTACTTC,CASTQQGAYEQYF
TRBV5-1,TRBJ2-1,.,TRBD2,TGCGCCAGCAGCCTCGGTCAGACTAGCGGGAGGGGTGAGCAGTTCTTC,CASSLGQTSGRGEQFF
TRBV4-1,TRBJ2-1,.,TRBD2,TGCGCCAGCAGCCAAGACCCTAGCGGGGTGTGGAATGAGCAGTTCTTC,CASSQDPSGVWNEQFF
TRBV7-8,TRBJ1-6,.,.,TGTGCCAGCAGCTCCTTCGGGTCAGCCCAACAGGAATCACCCCTCCACTTT,CASSSFGSAQQESPLHF
TRBV20-1,TRBJ1-2,many,.,TGCAGTGCTCCTAAGGGGATTCATGGCTACACCTTC,CSAPKGIHGYTF
TRBV20-1,TRBJ2-7,.,.,TGCAGTGCTATGGGCCCCAATTCCCCAGCAGGCTTC,CSAMGPNSPAGF
TRBV5-5,TRBJ2-7,.,TRBD1,TGTGCCAGCAGCTTTTGGACAGGGGTCTCCTACGAGCAGTACTTC,CASSFWTGVSYEQYF
TRBV2,TRBJ2-3,few,.,TGTGCCAGCAGTGAAGCGGTAGCGGTCACAGATACGCAGTATTTT,CASSEAVAVTDTQYF
TRBV18,TRBJ2-2,.,TRBD1,TGTGCCAGCTCATCGACAGGGGGAACCGGGGAGCTGTTTTTT,CASSSTGGTGELFF